Listed here is a single T cell receptor (beta chain). The antigen remains undetermined. The data stem from a study of cytomegalovirus exposure and HLA in healthy donors. Study-level points and caveats: For cytomegalovirus status, the classifier reportedly gave diagnoses with high specificity and sensitivity. Trimming of TCR beta V- and J-genes showed a link, identified in a later analysis, to a missense DCLRE1C variant. A later look showed TCR association rates differing by HLA locus, highest for DRB1 and lowest for HLA-C.

It was with 60 Vbeta and 13 Jbeta primers that the PCR ran. Assay: immunoSEQ multiplex PCR; the TCRdb copy retains only in-frame clones and omits some. Found here are 150,000 to 200,000 clones, 79% of them singletons; the top ten hold less than 2.5%. Sequencing was performed on PBMCs. The source is a woman in her fifties or sixties in good health and CMV-seronegative.

The CDR3 DNA sequence: TGTGCCAGCAGTTCCATGTTCACTGAAGCTTTCTTT. Amino acid sequence: CASSSMFTEAFF. V usage is TRBV28 and J usage is TRBJ1-1; no clear D. The germline V and J ends were trimmed by 4 bases and 4 bases, with 7 bases remaining between them. This CDR3 is built from 12 residues. CDR1 and CDR2 from the germline V gene are MDHEN and SYDVKM.